The 27 T cell receptor beta chains reported below all come from one sample, sequenced in a study of response to subunit inactivated influenza vaccine. TCRdb re-called the RT-PCR reads with MiXCR, one entry per CDR3 protein. The repertoire has a few hundred thousand distinct CDR3 sequences, 20% to 25% of them found once; the top ten carry around 10%. The starting material was PBMCs from blood, obtained about 20 months after vaccination. The receptors derive from a man between 50 and 70 years old who received an inactivated influenza vaccine.

The chain employs TRBV19 and TRBJ2-7; D gene unclear. V was pared by 8 bases and J by 3 bases, with 20 bases between. CDR3 length: 15 residues. Germline V gene lookup returns CDR1 LNHDA and CDR2 SQIVND (reference sequence). The CDR3 DNA reads TGTGCCAGTCACCCCTCGGGTCAGTCGTACTACGAGCAGTACTTC. Protein: CASHPSGQSYYEQYF.

Many counts were recorded for this clonotype. V and J are TRBV5-1 and TRBJ1-5, with D uncertain. Trimming pared 0 bases from V and 4 bases from J, leaving 11 bases between. In germline, CDR1 is SGHRS, CDR2 YFSETQ. The length of the CDR3 is 15 residues. CDR3 nucleotide sequence: TGCGCCAGCAGCTTGGATTTCCGGGTGAATCAGCCCCAGCATTTT. As protein: CASSLDFRVNQPQHF.

The CDR3 nucleotides read TGTGCCAGCAGTGATGGTCTAGCGGGGAACACAGATACGCAGTATTTT. Its protein is CASSDGLAGNTDTQYF. The V gene is TRBV2, the J gene TRBJ2-3; TRBD2 aligns across 9 bases. This CDR3 comprises 16 residues. V dropped 3 bases and J dropped 2; count of bases not matched to a gene: 6. Germline loops: CDR1 SNHLY, CDR2 FYNNEI.

This clonotype was observed a handful of times. The chain employs TRBV4-2 and TRBJ1-6; no definite D call. Trimming shortened V by 0 bases and J by 10 bases, and 10 bases separated the two germline ends. Germline V gene data show CDR1 as LGHNA and CDR2 as YNFKEQ. This CDR3 region has 14 residues. The CDR3, as DNA: TGTGCCAGCAGCCAAGATATTATCCAGTCACCCCTCCACTTT. This gives the protein CASSQDIIQSPLHF.

The V gene is TRBV6-2 or TRBV6-3, the J gene TRBJ1-4; a weak D match, TRBD1 (5 bases). V dropped 2 bases and J dropped 7 bases, with 8 bases sitting between them. Germline CDR1 is MNHEY and CDR2 is SVGEGT. The length of the CDR3 is 13 residues. CDR3 amino acids: CASSYRGTEKLFF. The CDR3 DNA reads TGTGCCAGCAGTTACAGGGGTACTGAAAAACTGTTTTTT.

This clonotype came up a few times. This chain links TRBV5-6 with TRBJ1-1; no clear D gene. Germline V gene data show CDR1 as SGHDT and CDR2 as YYEEEE. Trimming took 0 bases from V and 4 from J, leaving 19 bases between them. The length of the CDR3 is 17 residues. CDR3 nucleotides: TGTGCCAGCAGCTTGGGCAGGCGAAGCCTACTGGGCACTGAAGCTTTCTTT. It is translated as CASSLGRRSLLGTEAFF.

This sequence joins TRBV20-1 and TRBJ2-7; the D is unclear. The CDR3 consists of 11 residues. Deletions cut 6 bases from V and 4 bases from J, with 10 bases between. In germline, CDR1 is DFQATT, CDR2 SNEGSKA (reference sequence). CDR3 bases: TGCAGTGCACCCCTAGAGTACGAGCAGTACTTC. This encodes CSAPLEYEQYF.

Only a few counts were recorded for this clonotype. The V call is TRBV14, the J call TRBJ1-6; D perhaps matches TRBD1 (5 bases). The V end lost 5 bases, the J end lost 9 bases, and 20 bases lay between the germline ends. There are 16 residues in the CDR3. CDR1 and CDR2 (germline): SGHDN, FVKESK. CDR3 loop: CASSSRGRNIGSPLHF. Written as DNA, the CDR3 is TGTGCCAGCAGCTCCCGGGGCCGCAATATCGGTTCACCCCTCCACTTT.

This clonotype was found many times. The genes are TRBV29-1 and TRBJ2-7; tentatively, D is TRBD1 (5 bases). Germline V gene sequence: CDR1 SQVTM, CDR2 ANQGSEA. V was shortened by 1 base and J by 3 bases, with 10 bases between the two germline ends. This CDR3 region has 13 residues. The chain's CDR3 is CSVEAGNSYEQYF. CDR3 DNA: TGCAGCGTTGAAGCAGGGAACAGCTACGAGCAGTACTTC.

The chain combines TRBV27 with TRBJ2-2; TRBD1 aligns across 9 bases. Per germline, CDR1 MNHEY and CDR2 SMNVEV (reference sequence). The CDR3 is 18 amino acids. V was clipped by 5 bases and J by 0 bases; unmatched bases: 10. CDR3 coding DNA: TGTGCCAGCAGTCCCACCTACAGACAGGGGGCGAACACCGGGGAGCTGTTTTTT. Translated, it gives CASSPTYRQGANTGELFF.

This clonotype showed up just once. This sequence joins TRBV5-1 and TRBJ2-3, with TRBD1 matching over 8 bases. The germline V gene encodes CDR1 SGHRS and CDR2 YFSETQ. Unmatched junction bases numbered 4, after V lost 1 base and J lost 3 bases. This CDR3 spans 15 amino acids. CDR3 coding DNA: TGCGCCAGCAGCTTGCAGGACAGGGTAACAGATACGCAGTATTTT. Its translation: CASSLQDRVTDTQYF.

The chain links TRBV27 to TRBJ1-1; maybe TRBD1 (5 bases). There are 14 residues in the CDR3. Germline values: CDR1 MNHEY, CDR2 SMNVEV (reference sequence). V lost 1 base and J lost 8, with 14 bases in between. The CDR3 DNA reads TGTGCCAGCAGTTTATATCCAGGGATCGCCGAAGCTTTCTTT. Amino acids: CASSLYPGIAEAFF.

This clonotype was seen a few times. The chain is built from TRBV20-1 and TRBJ1-4; 9 bases align to TRBD1. The CDR3 length is 13 residues. V shed 6 bases and J 6 bases; nucleotides not matched to a gene: 5. CDR1 and CDR2 (germline): DFQATT, SNEGSKA (reference sequence). The chain's CDR3 is CSASRDRDEKLFF. CDR3 nucleotides: TGCAGTGCGAGCCGGGACAGGGATGAAAAACTGTTTTTT.

This clonotype was seen many times. The rearrangement uses TRBV10-3 and TRBJ1-1; D might be TRBD1 (6 bases). From germline, CDR1 is ENHRY and CDR2 SYGVKD. The V gene lost 7 bases and the J gene lost 2 bases, with 14 bases spanning the gap. The CDR3 sequence is 14 residues long. The CDR3, as DNA: TGTGCCATCATCTCAGGGGTCGGTAACACTGAAGCTTTCTTT. Translating gives CAIISGVGNTEAFF.

The chain uses TRBV4-3 and TRBJ1-1; perhaps TRBD1 as D (6 bases). The germline gives CDR1 LGHNA, CDR2 YSLEER. V was pared by 0 bases and J by 4 bases, with 15 bases between. The CDR3 spans 16 residues. CDR3 nucleotide sequence: TGCGCCAGCAGCCAAGATCATATAGGGGGAGGCACTGAAGCTTTCTTT. Its translation is CASSQDHIGGGTEAFF.

V gene TRBV6-2 or TRBV6-3 combines with J gene TRBJ2-3; 9 bases are shared with TRBD2. Germline-derived CDR1 and CDR2 are MNHEY and SVGEGT. The CDR3 consists of 14 residues. V dropped 3 bases and J dropped 4; count of bases not matched to a gene: 2. The CDR3 region is CASSYSGSADTQYF. As DNA, the CDR3 is TGTGCCAGCAGTTATAGCGGGAGCGCAGATACGCAGTATTTT.

Ten or more counts support this clonotype. V gene TRBV12-3 or TRBV12-4 combines with J gene TRBJ1-1, with 7 positions matching TRBD1. CDR3 length equals 15 residues. Germline trimming cut 1 base from V and 2 bases from J; bases unmatched to any gene: 4. CDR3 protein: CASSLEGTVNTEAFF. CDR3 DNA: TGTGCCAGCAGTTTAGAAGGGACAGTTAACACTGAAGCTTTCTTT.

This chain joins TRBV7-2 and TRBJ2-5; 12 bases match TRBD1. This CDR3 spans 17 amino acids. V trimming: 4 bases; J trimming: 5 bases; junction bases outside the gene matches: 11. The V gene's germline CDR1 is SGHTA and CDR2 FQGNSA. As DNA, the CDR3 is TGTGCCAGCAGCTGGGACAGGGGGCAGAAACAGCAGGAGACCCAGTACTTC. This sequence encodes CASSWDRGQKQQETQYF.

The chain joins TRBV10-3 to TRBJ2-3; D may be TRBD2 (6 bases). The CDR3 has 13 amino acids. Trimming removed 7 bases at V and 0 bases at J, with 8 bases between. CDR1 ENHRY and CDR2 SYGVKD come from the germline V gene. Here the CDR3 DNA reads TGTGCCATCACGGGGACTAGCACAGATACGCAGTATTTT. It translates to CAITGTSTDTQYF.

J is TRBJ2-2 and V is TRBV28; 9 bases are shared with TRBD1. Germline V lookup: CDR1 MDHEN, CDR2 SYDVKM. The J segment lost 4 bases and the V segment lost 6 bases, leaving 9 bases of the junction unmatched. The CDR3 is 16 amino acids. The CDR3 reads CASSTPGQGPTGELFF. CDR3 coding DNA: TGTGCCAGCAGCACCCCGGGACAGGGTCCCACCGGGGAGCTGTTTTTT.

Remarks on this clonotype: An end of the junction does not agree with germline; a read error may underlie this. The V and J genes are TRBV29-1 and TRBJ1-5, with unresolved D. The germline V gene has CDR1 SQVTM and CDR2 ANQGSEA. The CDR3 sequence is 13 residues long. CDR3 region: CSVEVLPNQLQHF. For the CDR3, the DNA is TGCAGCGTTGAAGTGCTTCCCAATCAGCTCCAGCATTTT.

This clonotype was counted ten times or more. This chain links TRBV7-2 with TRBJ1-2; D call uncertain. The CDR3 contains 14 residues. Germline lookup yields CDR1 SGHTA and CDR2 FQGNSA. Between the trimmed V and J ends, which lost 1 base and 8 bases, there was a span of 14 bases. CDR3 in amino acids: CASSLGRGNRGYTF. The DNA for the CDR3 is TGTGCCAGCAGCTTAGGGCGGGGAAATAGAGGCTACACCTTC. Using reference TRBV7-2 and TRBJ1-2 for the parts outside the CDR3, the full variable domain is GAGVSQSPSNKVTEKGKDVELRCDPISGHTALYWYRQSLGQGLEFLIYFQGNSAPDKSGLPSDRFSAERTGGSVSTLTIQRTQQEDSAVYLCASSLGRGNRGYTFGSGTRLTVV.

This clonotype was observed a handful of times. This chain uses TRBV4-3 with TRBJ2-5; no firm D call. CDR1 and CDR2 from the germline V gene are LGHNA and YSLEER. This CDR3 comprises 15 residues. Trimming pared 0 bases from V and 2 bases from J, leaving 10 bases between. CDR3 DNA sequence: TGCGCCAGCAGCCAAGACGGCAGGAGACAAGAGACCCAGTACTTC. This translates into CASSQDGRRQETQYF.

This clonotype appeared many times. The V gene is TRBV4-2, the J gene TRBJ1-5; D gene ambiguous. Trimming stripped 3 bases from V and 2 bases from J, with 11 bases between. The CDR3 sequence is 15 residues long. CDR1 is LGHNA and CDR2 is YNFKEQ in the germline V gene. CDR3 sequence (DNA): TGTGCCAGCAGCCAGAAAGTAGATGGCAATCAGCCCCAGCATTTT. It yields the protein CASSQKVDGNQPQHF.

The chain is built from TRBV2 and TRBJ1-5; D is undetermined. With 3 bases removed from V and 0 bases from J, the gap between germline ends came to 6 bases. From germline, CDR1 is SNHLY and CDR2 FYNNEI. CDR3 length: 14 amino acids. CDR3: CASSDLYSNQPQHF. The CDR3 DNA is TGTGCCAGCAGTGACCTTTATAGCAATCAGCCCCAGCATTTT.

There are a few counts of this clonotype. The V call is TRBV19, the J call TRBJ2-1; 13 bases are a match to TRBD2. This CDR3 contains 15 residues. Germline CDR1 LNHDA, CDR2 SQIVND (reference sequence). Unmatched junction bases numbered 6, after V lost 7 bases and J lost 6 bases. CDR3 protein: CASKIGTSGTNEQFF. In DNA form, the CDR3 reads TGTGCCAGTAAAATCGGGACTAGCGGGACCAATGAGCAGTTCTTC.

V gene TRBV20-1 combines with J gene TRBJ2-1, with 12 bases matching TRBD2. The CDR3 runs to 16 residues. Trimming took 3 bases from V and 5 from J; bases not matched to a gene: 8. Germline-derived CDR1 and CDR2 are DFQATT and SNEGSKA (reference sequence). Written as DNA, the CDR3 is TGCAGTGCTAGGGACCCACTAGCGGGAGGAAACAATGAGCAGTTCTTC. Amino acids: CSARDPLAGGNNEQFF.